Below, one T cell receptor beta chain is given with its context. The sample comes from a study of shared clonotypes between healthy human individuals. The CDR3 runs to 15 residues. CDR1 is KGHSH, CDR2 LQKENI, per germline. The V and J ends lost 3 bases and 0 bases respectively, with 9 bases between them. The authors split each subset's genomic DNA evenly across several immunoSEQ plates. The method was immunoSEQ multiplex PCR; TCRdb's version includes in-frame clones alone and lacks a portion of them. Of 2 million to 3 million clones in the sample, over 85% were seen once. The sequence was collected from a young man in good health. Some clones in this sample may be carry-over from other donors' samples. The sequenced material came from naive CD4+ T cells from PBMCs. Subset noted: CD45RA+ positively selected. The V call is TRBV18, the J call TRBJ1-3; D gene uncertain. The CDR3 nucleotides read TGTGCCAGCTCACCTGGTCTTCCCTCTGGAAACACCATATATTTT. Amino acids: CASSPGLPSGNTIYF. The entire variable domain, with the rest obtained from reference TRBV18 and TRBJ1-3, is as follows: NAGVMQNPRHLVRRRGQEARLRCSPMKGHSHVYWYRQLPEEGLKFMVYLQKENIIDESGMPKERFSAEFPKEGPSILRIQQVVRGDSAAYFCASSPGLPSGNTIYFGEGSWLTVV.